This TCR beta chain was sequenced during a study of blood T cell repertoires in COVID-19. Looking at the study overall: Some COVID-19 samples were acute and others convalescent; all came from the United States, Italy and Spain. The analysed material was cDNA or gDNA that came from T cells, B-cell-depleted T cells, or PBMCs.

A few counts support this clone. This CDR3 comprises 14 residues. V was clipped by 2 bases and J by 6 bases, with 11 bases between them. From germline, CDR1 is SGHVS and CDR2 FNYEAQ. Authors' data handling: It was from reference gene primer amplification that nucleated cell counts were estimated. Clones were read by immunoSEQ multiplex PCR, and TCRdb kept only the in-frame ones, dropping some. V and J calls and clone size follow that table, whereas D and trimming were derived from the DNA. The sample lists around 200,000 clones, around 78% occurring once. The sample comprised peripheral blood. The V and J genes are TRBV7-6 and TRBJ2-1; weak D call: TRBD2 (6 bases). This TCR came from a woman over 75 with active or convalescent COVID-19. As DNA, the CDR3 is TGTGCCAGCAGCTTACTCCAGGAGGGCAATGAGCAGTTCTTC. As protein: CASSLLQEGNEQFF.